Each of the 15 T cell receptor beta chains below was sequenced from the same sample in a study of technical replicates of blood from a few donors. Generated by immunoSEQ multiplex PCR, the TCRdb table keeps only in-frame clones and is missing some. The sample includes about 73,000 clones, approximately 90% of them seen just once. Material: PBMCs. The receptors stem from a human donor in good health. Some clones in this sample may be carry-over from other donors' samples.

The chain joins TRBV7-9 to TRBJ1-2; D gene uncertain. V gave up 5 bases and J gave up 8 bases, with 12 bases separating them. Germline CDR1 SEHNR, CDR2 FQNEAQ (reference sequence). This CDR3 comprises 12 residues. CDR3 residues: CASSPAPRGYTF. The CDR3 DNA reads TGTGCCAGCAGCCCCGCCCCCAGGGGCTACACCTTC.

The V and J genes are TRBV5-1 and TRBJ2-3; 8 nucleotides align to TRBD1. CDR3 length equals 15 residues. Germline values: CDR1 SGHRS, CDR2 YFSETQ. The ends lost 1 base at V and 8 bases at J; junction bases unmatched: 9. The chain's CDR3 is CASSLRTGRSGTQYF. The CDR3 region has the DNA TGCGCCAGCAGCTTGAGGACAGGGAGGTCCGGTACGCAGTATTTT.

The chain uses TRBV19 and TRBJ1-3; possibly TRBD1 for D (5 bases). Trimming removed 8 bases at V and 0 bases at J, with 11 bases between. Germline V gene lookup returns CDR1 LNHDA and CDR2 SQIVND (reference sequence). The CDR3 has 14 residues. The CDR3 sequence: CASREGSSGNTIYF. CDR3 DNA: TGTGCCAGTCGGGAGGGGAGCTCTGGAAACACCATATATTTT. The whole variable domain, remainder taken from reference TRBV19 and TRBJ1-3, is DGGITQSPKYLFRKEGQNVTLSCEQNLNHDAMYWYRQDPGQGLRLIYYSQIVNDFQKGDIAEGYSVSREKKESFPLTVTSAQKNPTAFYLCASREGSSGNTIYFGEGSWLTVV.

This chain uses TRBV7-2 with TRBJ1-2; TRBD1 matches 10 bases. With 5 bases clipped from V and 5 bases from J, the junction kept 5 bases outside the gene matches. The germline gives CDR1 SGHTA, CDR2 FQGNSA. The CDR3 is made up of 14 amino acids. CDR3 sequence reads: CASSGGQGGYGYTF. In DNA, the CDR3 is TGTGCCAGCAGCGGAGGACAGGGGGGGTATGGCTACACCTTC.

The chain is built from TRBV15 and TRBJ2-5; D is ambiguous. Trimming shortened V by 5 bases and J by 5 bases, and 12 bases separated the two germline ends. Germline lookup yields CDR1 LNHNV and CDR2 YYDKDF (reference sequence). The CDR3 has 13 amino acids. The CDR3 region has the DNA TGTGCCACCAGCCCGTCCCGAGTGGAGACCCAGTACTTC. Its protein product is CATSPSRVETQYF.

This clone was found once. J is TRBJ2-3 and V is TRBV4-3; D remains ambiguous. V gave up 4 bases and J gave up 6 bases, with 11 bases separating them. Germline CDR1 is LGHNA and CDR2 is YSLEER. The CDR3 runs 13 residues. CDR3 nucleotides: TGCGCCAGCAGCCGCCTAGTCCGTGATACGCAGTATTTT. This gives the protein CASSRLVRDTQYF.

The chain uses TRBV7-9 and TRBJ2-3; possible D gene TRBD2, 6 bases. Per the germline V gene, CDR1 is SEHNR and CDR2 is FQNEAQ (reference sequence). Trimming took off 5 bases at V and 11 bases at J, with 26 bases between the two ends. This CDR3 is 16 amino acids long. The CDR3 nucleotides read TGTGCCAGCAGCCCGTCCCCAGCGGGTATAGCACATGGGCAGTATTTT. The encoded protein is CASSPSPAGIAHGQYF.

The chain employs TRBV7-3 and TRBJ2-5; D perhaps matches TRBD2 (6 bases). The ends were cut back, 1 base at V and 4 bases at J, with 10 bases in the middle. This CDR3 is 14 amino acids long. CDR1 SGHTA and CDR2 FQGTGA come from the germline V gene. The CDR3 is CASSLSGKSETQYF. The DNA for the CDR3 is TGTGCCAGCAGCTTAAGCGGGAAGTCAGAGACCCAGTACTTC.

The chain uses TRBV5-4 and TRBJ2-7, with 7 bases lining up with TRBD1. V shed 4 bases and J 4 bases; nucleotides not matched to a gene: 8. CDR1 SGHNT and CDR2 YYREEE come from the germline V gene (reference sequence). This CDR3 comprises 14 residues. The CDR3 DNA follows: TGTGCCAGCAGCACCGACAGGGTCGGGTACGAGCAGTACTTC. This codes for CASSTDRVGYEQYF.

The chain carries TRBV7-2 and TRBJ2-3; D is perhaps TRBD2 (6 bases). The CDR3 is 15 amino acids. V was pared by 5 bases and J by 3 bases, with 15 bases between. CDR1 is SGHTA, CDR2 FQGNSA, per germline. The CDR3 DNA reads TGTGCCAGCAGCGTAGGGGCGGGGCAGACAGATACGCAGTATTTT. This encodes CASSVGAGQTDTQYF.

The J gene is TRBJ1-3, the V gene TRBV30, with TRBD1 matching over 9 bases. This CDR3 contains 15 residues. Unmatched junction bases numbered 6, after V lost 2 bases and J lost 4 bases. The V gene's germline CDR1 is GTSNPN and CDR2 SVGIG (reference sequence). The CDR3, as DNA: TGTGCCTGGAGTTGGACAGGGGTTTCAGGAAACACCATATATTTT. Its protein product is CAWSWTGVSGNTIYF.

This sequence joins TRBV9 and TRBJ2-3; 12 nucleotides line up with TRBD2. The CDR3 is made up of 17 amino acids. V gave up 3 bases and J gave up 4 bases; unmatched junction bases: 9. Germline V gives CDR1 SGDLS, CDR2 YYNGEE. The CDR3 DNA reads TGTGCCAGCAGCGCTCCTAGCGGGAGGGCCTTCGCAGATACGCAGTATTTT. Residues: CASSAPSGRAFADTQYF.

This rearrangement joins TRBV19 to TRBJ1-5; the D is unclear. Trimming removed 7 bases from V and 1 base from J, with 8 bases in between. Germline V gene lookup returns CDR1 LNHDA and CDR2 SQIVND (reference sequence). There are 13 residues in the CDR3. The CDR3 loop reads CASKDTSNQPQHF. The DNA for the CDR3 is TGTGCCAGTAAAGACACCAGCAATCAGCCCCAGCATTTT.

V usage is TRBV5-1 and J usage is TRBJ2-3; D might be TRBD2 (5 bases). The germline CDR1 and CDR2 sequences are SGHRS and YFSETQ. The CDR3 is made up of 13 amino acids. V lost 6 bases and J 6 bases, leaving 14 bases between the germline ends. The CDR3 DNA sequence: TGCGCCAGCACGCGGGCCCATGGGGATACGCAGTATTTT. Translated: CASTRAHGDTQYF.

This clone was seen more than once but under ten times. J is TRBJ1-1 and V is TRBV7-9; weak D call: TRBD1 (5 bases). The V end was cut by 2 bases, the J end by 2 bases, with 12 bases between. Germline V gene lookup returns CDR1 SEHNR and CDR2 FQNEAQ (reference sequence). The length of the CDR3 is 15 residues. CDR3 coding DNA: TGTGCCAGCAGCTTAATGGAGGGGAGAAACACTGAAGCTTTCTTT. Translation gives CASSLMEGRNTEAFF.